Listed here are 30 T cell receptor beta chains from one sample, sequenced in a study of shared clonotypes between healthy human individuals (TCRdb year 2020). Library preparation used the immunoSEQ multiplex PCR assay. TCRdb took over this immuneACCESS table, retaining in-frame rearrangements with V and J assigned. Such tables are incomplete; in checked studies, under half of the missing clones stem from an unresolved V gene, and the remainder is unexplained. Here the sample has fewer than 3 million clones; 92% occur a single time. Around 0.35% of the sample comes from the top ten. Sequencing was done on a sample of naive CD4+ T cells from PBMCs. The sample's cell subset or site label, decoded: CD45RA+ positively selected. The receptors derive from a man aged 18 to 30 in good health. Some clones in this sample may be carry-over from other donors' samples.

The chain recombines TRBV28 with TRBJ1-4; 7 positions match TRBD1. The junction had 7 bases not matched to a gene; V was cut back by 7 bases and J by 11 bases. This CDR3 region has 12 residues. Looked up from germline, CDR1 is MDHEN and CDR2 is SYDVKM. CDR3 bases: TGTGCCAGCACCGACCGGACAGGTAAACTGTTTTTT. Protein: CASTDRTGKLFF.

V gene TRBV9 combines with J gene TRBJ2-2; D is perhaps TRBD1 (5 bases). The CDR3 is made up of 16 amino acids. Germline CDR1 reads SGDLS; CDR2 reads YYNGEE. Trimming left V 3 bases short and J 3 bases short, with 15 bases between. This chain's CDR3 is CASSAGKGRDTGELFF. CDR3 bases: TGTGCCAGCAGCGCCGGAAAGGGCAGGGACACCGGGGAGCTGTTTTTT.

The rearrangement links TRBV2 to TRBJ2-2; D is unclear. CDR1 and CDR2 from the germline V gene are SNHLY and FYNNEI. The CDR3 is made up of 14 amino acids. The V and J ends lost 6 bases and 0 bases respectively, with 8 bases between them. CDR3 sequence (DNA): TGTGCCAGCAGCATGCAAACGAACACCGGGGAGCTGTTTTTT. This encodes CASSMQTNTGELFF.

CDR3 in DNA: TGCGCCAGCAGCTTGATCGTCGCGGGAGGTGTCACCGGGGAGCTGTTTTTT. Its translation is CASSLIVAGGVTGELFF. The chain uses TRBV5-1 and TRBJ2-2, with 8 bases identical to TRBD2. Trimming took 1 base from V and 4 from J; bases not matched to a gene: 9. The germline V gene encodes CDR1 SGHRS and CDR2 YFSETQ. The CDR3 totals 17 residues.

The chain recombines TRBV28 with TRBJ2-2; D possibly corresponds to TRBD2 (5 bases). The CDR3 runs 16 residues. Trimming left V 1 base short and J 5 bases short, with 14 bases between. The germline CDR1 and CDR2 sequences are MDHEN and SYDVKM. CDR3 in amino acids: CASSLLTSMETGELFF. CDR3 in DNA: TGTGCCAGCAGTTTATTAACTAGTATGGAAACCGGGGAGCTGTTTTTT.

V and J are TRBV7-2 and TRBJ2-7; D might be TRBD2 (5 bases). Germline assignment: CDR1 SGHTA and CDR2 FQGNSA. This CDR3 spans 15 amino acids. Trimming took off 2 bases at V and 5 bases at J, with 16 bases between the two ends. For the CDR3, the DNA is TGTGCCAGCAGCTTACTAGCAGGAGTCGGGGACGAGCAGTACTTC. It specifies CASSLLAGVGDEQYF.

The gene calls are TRBV5-6 and TRBJ1-6, with unresolved D. With 3 bases removed from V and 5 bases from J, the gap between germline ends came to 12 bases. CDR1 is SGHDT and CDR2 is YYEEEE in the germline V gene. This CDR3 is built from 15 residues. The CDR3 region is CASSSLTGDNSPLHF. In DNA, the CDR3 is TGTGCCAGCAGCTCCCTGACCGGGGATAATTCACCCCTCCACTTT.

This clone occurred a few times. For the CDR3, the DNA is TGTGCCAGCAGTGAAGCCCCACAAGGCTACACCTTC. Translation: CASSEAPQGYTF. The chain joins TRBV6-1 to TRBJ1-2, with no clear D. The V and J ends lost 0 bases and 8 bases respectively, with 7 bases between them. In germline, CDR1 is MNHNS, CDR2 SASEGT. The CDR3 is made up of 12 amino acids.

In its sample, this clone was seen once. V usage is TRBV28 and J usage is TRBJ2-7; 8 nucleotides line up with TRBD1. Germline V gene lookup returns CDR1 MDHEN and CDR2 SYDVKM. V trimming: 6 bases; J trimming: 2 bases; junction bases outside the gene matches: 3. The CDR3 contains 13 residues. The CDR3 bases are TGTGCCAGCAGGGGGGACAGGACCTACGAGCAGTACTTC. As protein: CASRGDRTYEQYF. Full variable domain (rest looked up from reference TRBV28 and TRBJ2-7): DVKVTQSSRYLVKRTGEKVFLECVQDMDHENMFWYRQDPGLGLRLIYFSYDVKMKEKGDIPEGYSVSREKKERFSLILESASTNQTSMYLCASRGDRTYEQYFGPGTRLTVT.

The gene calls are TRBV15 and TRBJ1-1; perhaps TRBD1 as D (5 bases). The CDR3 covers 15 residues. Germline CDR1 is LNHNV and CDR2 is YYDKDF (reference sequence). V gave up 1 base and J gave up 4 bases, with 13 bases separating them. The CDR3 sequence: CATSRVRGVATEAFF. The CDR3 DNA follows: TGTGCCACCAGCAGAGTACGGGGCGTAGCCACTGAAGCTTTCTTT.

The count of this clone is one. J is TRBJ2-4 and V is TRBV7-3; D may be TRBD1 or TRBD2 (5 bases each). Trimming shortened V by 5 bases and J by 0 bases, and 8 bases separated the two germline ends. Germline assignment: CDR1 SGHTA and CDR2 FQGTGA. CDR3 length equals 14 residues. CDR3: CASSHGGAKNIQYF. In DNA form, the CDR3 reads TGTGCCAGCAGCCATGGGGGAGCCAAAAACATTCAGTACTTC.

The chain links TRBV11-2 to TRBJ1-5; D ambiguous. V was pared by 0 bases and J by 7 bases, with 7 bases between. This CDR3 is 13 amino acids long. CDR1 is SGHAT, CDR2 FQNNGV, per germline. CDR3 in DNA: TGTGCCAGCAGCTTAGACAGCCAACAGCCCCAGCATTTT. Residues: CASSLDSQQPQHF. The full variable domain, rest sourced from reference TRBV11-2 and TRBJ1-5, is EAGVAQSPRYKIIEKRQSVAFWCNPISGHATLYWYQQILGQGPKLLIQFQNNGVVDDSQLPKDRFSAERLKGVDSTLKIQPAKLEDSAVYLCASSLDSQQPQHFGDGTRLSIL.

V is TRBV2 and J is TRBJ2-7, with 9 nucleotides matching TRBD1. Per germline, CDR1 SNHLY and CDR2 FYNNEI. CDR3 length equals 14 residues. The trim removed 6 bases at V and 6 bases at J, leaving 9 bases unmatched. CDR3 sequence: CASSDNRGRGEQYF. The CDR3 coding sequence is TGTGCCAGCAGCGACAACAGGGGGCGAGGCGAGCAGTACTTC.

V is TRBV18 and J is TRBJ2-2; 8 positions agree with TRBD1. Per the germline V gene, CDR1 is KGHSH and CDR2 is LQKENI. After removal of 8 bases from V and 2 bases from J, the junction contained 4 bases not matched to a gene. This CDR3 region has 14 residues. The CDR3 nucleotides are TGTGCCAGCACCGACAGGGGCAACACCGGGGAGCTGTTTTTT. As protein: CASTDRGNTGELFF.

The rearrangement uses TRBV6-1 and TRBJ1-2, with 9 bases lining up with TRBD1. Germline V gene sequence: CDR1 MNHNS, CDR2 SASEGT. The J segment lost 0 bases and the V segment lost 4 bases, leaving 3 bases of the junction unmatched. The CDR3 contains 15 residues. CDR3: CASSARDRANYGYTF. CDR3 nucleotide sequence: TGTGCCAGCAGTGCAAGGGACAGGGCTAACTATGGCTACACCTTC.

V usage is TRBV14 and J usage is TRBJ2-6, with D hard to call. In germline, CDR1 is SGHDN, CDR2 FVKESK. V was shortened by 3 bases and J by 0 bases, with 12 bases between the two germline ends. This CDR3 has 17 amino acids. The CDR3 DNA reads as TGTGCCAGCAGCCAGGCAGTCATGCGCTCTGGGGCCAACGTCCTGACTTTC. Residues: CASSQAVMRSGANVLTF.

The chain couples TRBV11-2 to TRBJ2-7; unclear D gene. The CDR3 extends over 14 amino acids. In germline, CDR1 is SGHAT, CDR2 FQNNGV. V lost 5 bases to trimming and J lost 5 bases, with 16 bases between them. CDR3 DNA sequence: TGTGCCAGCAGCCCTTATGTCCGGAGCAACGAGCAGTACTTC. Amino acid sequence: CASSPYVRSNEQYF.

The chain is built from TRBV2 and TRBJ1-1; D call uncertain. Trimming stripped 10 bases from V and 2 bases from J, with 14 bases between. The length of the CDR3 is 13 residues. Germline V CDR1 and CDR2: SNHLY, FYNNEI. The CDR3 spells CATINEVNTEAFF. The CDR3 bases are TGTGCCACCATAAATGAGGTTAACACTGAAGCTTTCTTT.

The V and J genes are TRBV19 and TRBJ2-2, with D perhaps given as TRBD1 or TRBD2 (5 bases each). CDR1 LNHDA and CDR2 SQIVND come from the germline V gene (reference sequence). This CDR3 is 15 amino acids long. Trimming took 6 bases from V and 2 from J, leaving 13 bases between them. The CDR3 sequence: CASSSGTVNTGELFF. CDR3 DNA: TGTGCCAGTAGCTCCGGGACGGTTAACACCGGGGAGCTGTTTTTT. The full variable domain, rest sourced from reference TRBV19 and TRBJ2-2, is DGGITQSPKYLFRKEGQNVTLSCEQNLNHDAMYWYRQDPGQGLRLIYYSQIVNDFQKGDIAEGYSVSREKKESFPLTVTSAQKNPTAFYLCASSSGTVNTGELFFGEGSRLTVL.

Note on this clone: Other DNA sequences in the same sample also yield this CDR3. This chain uses TRBV5-1 with TRBJ2-7; no clear D. CDR1 is SGHRS and CDR2 is YFSETQ in the germline V gene. V lost 0 bases and J lost 0, with 7 bases in between. The CDR3 covers 14 residues. The CDR3 loop is CASSLGPSSYEQYF. The CDR3 DNA reads as TGCGCCAGCAGCTTGGGACCCAGCTCCTACGAGCAGTACTTC.

The chain recombines TRBV10-3 with TRBJ1-5; D might be TRBD1 (6 bases). Germline V gene lookup returns CDR1 ENHRY and CDR2 SYGVKD. With 6 bases removed from V and 5 bases from J, the gap between germline ends came to 11 bases. The CDR3 is made up of 13 amino acids. The CDR3 DNA follows: TGTGCCATCAGGGGGGGGCGCGATCAGCCCCAGCATTTT. The encoded protein is CAIRGGRDQPQHF.

This clone was seen once. The rearrangement uses TRBV6-1 and TRBJ2-7; 8 bases map to TRBD1. J was trimmed by 9 bases and V by 8 bases; bases with no gene match: 9. Germline V gene lookup returns CDR1 MNHNS and CDR2 SASEGT. This CDR3 is built from 12 residues. CDR3 nucleotides: TGTGCCAGCCGAACGGACAGGGTGGGGCAGTACTTC. Protein sequence: CASRTDRVGQYF.

The rearrangement joins TRBV5-4 to TRBJ2-1, with D perhaps TRBD1 or TRBD2 (6 bases each). Per the germline V gene, CDR1 is SGHNT and CDR2 is YYREEE (reference sequence). The CDR3 has 13 residues. With 2 bases removed from V and 7 bases from J, the gap between germline ends came to 10 bases. In nucleotides, the CDR3 is TGTGCCAGCAGCTTTCTAGGGGGGAATGAGCAGTTCTTC. Its translation is CASSFLGGNEQFF. Combining the CDR3 with reference TRBV5-4 and TRBJ2-1 gives the whole variable domain ETGVTQSPTHLIKTRGQQVTLRCSSQSGHNTVSWYQQALGQGPQFIFQYYREEENGRGNFPPRFSGLQFPNYSSELNVNALELDDSALYLCASSFLGGNEQFFGPGTRLTVL.

This clone turned up a few times. This chain connects TRBV11-2 to TRBJ1-2, with D possibly matching TRBD1 (5 bases). V lost 5 bases and J 4 bases, leaving 8 bases between the germline ends. Germline CDR1 is SGHAT and CDR2 is FQNNGV. This CDR3 contains 12 residues. CDR3 sequence: CASSHDSYGYTF. As DNA, the CDR3 is TGTGCCAGCAGCCACGACAGCTATGGCTACACCTTC.

A single count supports this clone. V and J are TRBV10-3 and TRBJ2-7; 10 bases match TRBD2. The J segment lost 5 bases and the V segment lost 4 bases, leaving 5 bases of the junction unmatched. This CDR3 region has 14 residues. Germline V gene data show CDR1 as ENHRY and CDR2 as SYGVKD. CDR3 region: CAISGRLAGDEQYF. CDR3 coding DNA: TGTGCCATCAGTGGACGTCTAGCGGGAGACGAGCAGTACTTC.

This chain uses TRBV9 with TRBJ2-5; D gene unclear. V was shortened by 4 bases and J by 2 bases, with 9 bases between the two germline ends. From germline, CDR1 is SGDLS and CDR2 YYNGEE. The CDR3 length is 13 residues. CDR3 coding DNA: TGTGCCAGCAGCCAAACACTTCAAGAGACCCAGTACTTC. Its translation is CASSQTLQETQYF.

V gene TRBV18 combines with J gene TRBJ1-2; D gene uncertain. CDR3 length: 15 residues. Germline CDR1 KGHSH, CDR2 LQKENI. Deletions cut 6 bases from V and 3 bases from J, with 17 bases between. The CDR3 here is CASSPDTFRDYGYTF. The CDR3 coding sequence is TGTGCCAGCTCGCCCGACACTTTCCGGGACTATGGCTACACCTTC.

This clone was detected only once. The rearrangement links TRBV7-2 to TRBJ1-1, with TRBD1 as a possible D gene (5 bases). Deletions cut 3 bases from V and 4 bases from J, with 12 bases between. The CDR3 extends over 14 amino acids. The V gene's germline CDR1 is SGHTA and CDR2 FQGNSA. CDR3 DNA sequence: TGTGCCAGCAGCTTCCACGCGGGGGGCACTGAAGCTTTCTTT. This encodes CASSFHAGGTEAFF.

This clone was recorded once. The rearrangement joins TRBV7-2 to TRBJ1-4, with 9 bases fitting TRBD1. The germline V gene has CDR1 SGHTA and CDR2 FQGNSA. V shed 6 bases, J shed 8 bases, and the junction held 4 bases outside the gene matches. The CDR3 runs to 13 residues. Here the CDR3 reads CASRNDRGEKLFF. The CDR3 region has the DNA TGTGCCAGCAGGAATGACAGGGGGGAAAAACTGTTTTTT.

J is TRBJ1-4 and V is TRBV7-9, with 10 nucleotides matching TRBD1. The J segment lost 10 bases and the V segment lost 5 bases, leaving 13 bases of the junction unmatched. Germline V gene sequence: CDR1 SEHNR, CDR2 FQNEAQ (reference sequence). The CDR3 has 16 amino acids. The CDR3 coding sequence is TGTGCCAGCAGCAGACCTCCTGGACAGGGGGAGGGAAAACTGTTTTTT. It encodes CASSRPPGQGEGKLFF.